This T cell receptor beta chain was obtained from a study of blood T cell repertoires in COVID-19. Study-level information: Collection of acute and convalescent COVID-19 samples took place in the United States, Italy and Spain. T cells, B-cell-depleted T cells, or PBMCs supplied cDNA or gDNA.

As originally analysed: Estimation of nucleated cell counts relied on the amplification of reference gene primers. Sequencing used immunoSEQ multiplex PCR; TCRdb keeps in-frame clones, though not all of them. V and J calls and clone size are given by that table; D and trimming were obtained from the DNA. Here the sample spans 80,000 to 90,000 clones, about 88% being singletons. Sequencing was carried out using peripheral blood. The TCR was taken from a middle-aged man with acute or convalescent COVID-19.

The DNA of the CDR3 is TGTGCCAGCAGCCCCCGGCTAGGACAGAGCACAGATACGCAGTATTTT. This codes for CASSPRLGQSTDTQYF. The chain is built from TRBV7-9 and TRBJ2-3, with TRBD1 as a possible D gene (6 bases). CDR1 SEHNR and CDR2 FQNEAQ come from the germline V gene (reference sequence). The CDR3 runs to 16 residues. Trimming removed 5 bases at V and 0 bases at J, with 15 bases between. Together with reference TRBV7-9 and TRBJ2-3, the CDR3 gives the full variable domain: DTGVSQNPRHKITKRGQNVTFRCDPISEHNRLYWYRQTLGQGPEFLTYFQNEAQLEKSRLLSDRFSAERPKGSFSTLEIQRTEQGDSAMYLCASSPRLGQSTDTQYFGPGTRLTVL.